This TCR beta chain was found in a study of blood T cell repertoires in COVID-19. Study in general: Sources were T cells, B-cell-depleted T cells, or PBMCs; the material itself was cDNA or gDNA.

CDR3 size: 12 residues. Trimming left V 2 bases short and J 5 bases short, with 6 bases between. Germline V gene data show CDR1 as LNHNV and CDR2 as YYDKDF (reference sequence). Authors' processing steps: Quantification of nucleated cells was approximated via reference gene primer amplification. The data were produced by immunoSEQ multiplex PCR, yet TCRdb's version contains in-frame clones alone and is incomplete. V and J calls and clone size come straight from that table; D and trimming were deduced from the DNA. The sample includes around 160,000 clones, roughly 82% of them seen just once. Specimen: peripheral blood. The clonotype originates from a human donor with acute or convalescent COVID-19. The donor label of this sample is uncertain. The chain couples TRBV15 to TRBJ2-5; D is perhaps TRBD2 (6 bases). CDR3 in DNA: TGTGCCACCAGCAGACGGGGGGAGACCCAGTACTTC. Translation gives CATSRRGETQYF. The full variable domain, completed using reference TRBV15 and TRBJ2-5, is DAMVIQNPRYQVTQFGKPVTLSCSQTLNHNVMYWYQQKSSQAPKLLFHYYDKDFNNEADTPDNFQSRRPNTSFCFLDIRSPGLGDTAMYLCATSRRGETQYFGPGTRLLVL.